The entry below describes one T cell receptor (beta chain). This specimen comes from a study of PD-L1 blockade in urothelial cancer. Study-wide context: Timepoints chosen for blood analysis were 3 weeks (second dose) and 6 weeks after treatment start.

The time point was: pretreatment peripheral blood. A spike-in of synthetic TCR analog templates was added to each PCR. Sequenced by immunoSEQ multiplex PCR; TCRdb stores in-frame clones only, minus some. The sample shows tens of thousands of clones, more than 70% of them seen only once. The J segment lost 7 bases and the V segment lost 2 bases, leaving 2 bases of the junction unmatched. The CDR3 is 13 amino acids. Per germline, CDR1 ENHRY and CDR2 SYGVKD. Specimen: PBMCs, collected around atezolizumab (anti-PD-L1) treatment. J is TRBJ2-1 and V is TRBV10-3, with 7 bases identical to TRBD2. This receptor was obtained from an elderly woman with urothelial cancer. CDR3 in DNA: TGTGCCATCAGTGAGGGGCGGGAGAATGAGCAGTTCTTC. Translation gives CAISEGRENEQFF.